A selection of T cell receptor beta chains follows, all from one sample in a study of OX40 agonist ivuxolimab in advanced cancers. Data came from immunoSEQ multiplex PCR; TCRdb stores just in-frame clones and leaves some out. The sample includes roughly 70,000 clones, 86% seen only once; the top ten take approximately 0.73%. Source: CD4+ or CD8+ T cells sorted from blood, taken in a trial of the OX40 agonist ivuxolimab. The receptors were sampled from an adult with an advanced solid tumor such as melanoma, head and neck, liver or kidney cancer. Each CDR3 is given with its conserved first and last residue. The order of the fields is V gene, J gene, clone size, D gene, CDR3 DNA, CDR3 protein. A D gene is named only where the DNA matches it firmly. Clone size, where shown, is once, few, many, or a class for clones that have expanded.

TRBV9	TRBJ1-5	-	-	TGTGCCAGCAGCGTAGGGGGAGGGCTTAGTCAGCCCCAGCATTTT	CASSVGGGLSQPQHF
TRBV6-1	TRBJ2-3	few	-	TGTGCCAGCAGTGAGGACGGATCCACAGATACGCAGTATTTT	CASSEDGSTDTQYF
TRBV2	TRBJ2-2	-	TRBD1	TGTGCCAGCAGTTCCCTACAGGGGGCAAGTGGTACCGGGGAGCTGTTTTTT	CASSSLQGASGTGELFF
TRBV10-3	TRBJ2-3	-	-	TGTGCCATCAGTGGGACGGGGGCAGGAGATACGCAGTATTTT	CAISGTGAGDTQYF
TRBV7-9	TRBJ2-2	-	-	TGTGCCAGCGGTGACAGACCCACCGGGGAGCTGTTTTTT	CASGDRPTGELFF
TRBV7-2	TRBJ2-7	-	TRBD2	TGTGCCAGCAGCTTAGGACTAGCGGCCTCCTACGAGCAGTACTTC	CASSLGLAASYEQYF
TRBV5-4	TRBJ2-5	-	-	TGTGCCAGCAGCCCTGATTCGGAGACCCAGTACTTC	CASSPDSETQYF
TRBV30	TRBJ2-1	-	-	TGTGCCTGGGCCGTCACCACAGGGTTCACAGCCCCGTTCTTC	CAWAVTTGFTAPFF
TRBV2	TRBJ2-1	-	-	TGTGCCAGCAGGTGGGGGGTTACTGAGCAGTTCTTC	CASRWGVTEQFF
TRBV11-2	TRBJ2-5	-	-	TGTGCCAGCAGCCCTTCTAGGGGCGACCAAGAGACCCAGTACTTC	CASSPSRGDQETQYF
TRBV27	TRBJ1-1	-	-	TGTGCCAGCATACGGGCAGGGCGGTTCTCTGAAGCTTTCTTT	CASIRAGRFSEAFF
TRBV19	TRBJ1-6	-	-	TGTGCCAGTAGTATGGGGCTGATTAATTCACCCCTCCACTTT	CASSMGLINSPLHF
TRBV11-3	TRBJ2-3	-	-	TGTGCCAGCAGCTCGCGACAGGCTAGCACAGATACGCAGTATTTT	CASSSRQASTDTQYF
TRBV30	TRBJ2-7	-	TRBD1	TGTGCCTGGAGTGGGACAGGGGCTGGCGAGCAGTACTTC	CAWSGTGAGEQYF
TRBV27	TRBJ2-3	-	-	TGTGCCAGCAGTTTGTCTGGGGAGGTCACAGATACGCAGTATTTT	CASSLSGEVTDTQYF
TRBV9	TRBJ2-7	-	TRBD1	TGTGCCAGCAGCGGCCGGGACAGGGGTGACGAGCAGTACTTC	CASSGRDRGDEQYF
TRBV5-4	TRBJ2-7	-	TRBD1	TGTGCCAGCAGCAGGGACAGGGAATACGAGCAGTACTTC	CASSRDREYEQYF
TRBV7-6	TRBJ1-1	few	-	TGTGCCAGCAGCTTATCCGAGGCGAACACTGAAGCTTTCTTT	CASSLSEANTEAFF
TRBV4-3	TRBJ1-2	-	TRBD1	TGCGCCAGCAGCCAGAATCCGGGACAGCGATATGGCTACACCTTC	CASSQNPGQRYGYTF
TRBV2	TRBJ2-3	-	TRBD2	TGTGCCAGCAGCTCCTTTTCGGGGGGAACTAGCACAGATACGCAGTATTTT	CASSSFSGGTSTDTQYF
TRBV4-3	TRBJ2-3	-	-	TGCGCCAGCAGCCAAGATAGATCCGGAACTACGCAGTATTTT	CASSQDRSGTTQYF
TRBV4-1	TRBJ1-1	-	-	TGCGCCAGCAGCCGCTTTACAGGGACCACTGAAGCTTTCTTT	CASSRFTGTTEAFF
TRBV28	TRBJ1-1	few	-	TGTGCCAGCAGTTCCCCCGCGACAAGGGAAGCTTTCTTT	CASSSPATREAFF
TRBV19	TRBJ2-7	-	-	TGTGCCAGTAGTATAACAGGGGGACTAGCTACGGGGGAGCAGTACTTC	CASSITGGLATGEQYF
TRBV7-2	TRBJ2-1	once	TRBD2	TGTGCCAGCAGCTTAGGGGGGACTAGCGGGACTAATGAGCAGTTCTTC	CASSLGGTSGTNEQFF
TRBV7-8	TRBJ1-1	-	-	TGTGCCAGCAGCTTATTAGGGGGGAACACTGAAGCTTTCTTT	CASSLLGGNTEAFF
TRBV6-6	TRBJ1-5	-	TRBD1	TGTGCCAGCAGTTACCGGGGACAGGCAAGGGAGCCCCAGCATTTT	CASSYRGQAREPQHF
TRBV6-1	TRBJ2-3	-	-	TGTGCCAGCAGTGAAGCGATTAGACCCACAGATACGCAGTATTTT	CASSEAIRPTDTQYF
TRBV14	TRBJ1-1	-	-	TGTGCCAGCAGCCCAGACGGGACCCCCCGGAACACTGAAGCTTTCTTT	CASSPDGTPRNTEAFF
TRBV4-3	TRBJ2-5	once	-	TGCGCCAGCAGCCAAGCTGGCGGGGACCAAGAGACCCAGTACTTC	CASSQAGGDQETQYF
TRBV6-5	TRBJ2-7	-	TRBD2	TGTGCCAGCAGTTACTCAGCGGGGGGGAGTTACGAGCAGTACTTC	CASSYSAGGSYEQYF
TRBV6-6	TRBJ2-7	-	-	TGTGCCAGCAGTTACTCGTTGCCTTCCTACGAGCAGTACTTC	CASSYSLPSYEQYF
TRBV11-3	TRBJ2-5	-	-	TGTGCCAGCAGCTTAAACAGGTTGGAGACCCAGTACTTC	CASSLNRLETQYF
TRBV2	TRBJ1-2	-	-	TGTGCCAGCAGTGTCGGCAGGGAAAACTATGGCTACACCTTC	CASSVGRENYGYTF
TRBV7-2	TRBJ2-7	-	-	TGTGCCAGCAGCTTACAGCGCGAGCAGTACTTC	CASSLQREQYF
TRBV10-1	TRBJ2-7	-	-	TGCGCCAGCAGCGTAGGACGAAGCACCTACGAGCAGTACTTC	CASSVGRSTYEQYF
TRBV29-1	TRBJ2-7	few	-	TGCAGCGTTGAAGTGGGGGGATACGAGCAGTACTTC	CSVEVGGYEQYF
TRBV19	TRBJ2-5	-	-	TGTGCCAGTAGTCGGCAGTTCGAGACCCAGTACTTC	CASSRQFETQYF
TRBV19	TRBJ1-1	-	TRBD1	TGTGCCAGTAGGGGGACCGGGACAGGGCGCCTGAACACTGAAGCTTTCTTT	CASRGTGTGRLNTEAFF
TRBV2	TRBJ2-2	-	TRBD2	TGTGCCAGCAGTTTAGCGGGAGGGCCGGGCACCGGGGAGCTGTTTTTT	CASSLAGGPGTGELFF
TRBV7-8	TRBJ2-7	-	TRBD2	TGTGCCAGCAGCTTACGTAGCGGGGCTAACGAGCAGTACTTC	CASSLRSGANEQYF
TRBV6-5	TRBJ2-1	-	TRBD2	TGTGCCAGCAGTTCGGGACTAGCGGGGAACAATGAGCAGTTCTTC	CASSSGLAGNNEQFF
TRBV6-5	TRBJ1-1	-	-	TGTGCCAGCTCCCGGGGCGAGAACACTGAAGCTTTCTTT	CASSRGENTEAFF